This T cell receptor beta chain was documented in a study of blood T cell repertoires in COVID-19. Here immunoSEQ multiplex PCR was the method, and the copy in TCRdb shows in-frame clones only, minus some. Of fewer than 300,000 clones in the sample, about 91% were seen once. Looked up from germline, CDR1 is MDHEN and CDR2 is SYDVKM. This CDR3 spans 19 amino acids. V lost 6 bases to trimming and J lost 0 bases; unmatched junction nucleotides: 17. Specimen: peripheral blood. The TCR comes from a person aged 18 to 30 with COVID-19, enrolled during active disease. The rearrangement uses TRBV28 and TRBJ1-5, with 7 bases aligning to TRBD1. DNA for the CDR3: TGTGCCAGCAGCTCCGTCGGATGGACAGGCCTTTATAGCAATCAGCCCCAGCATTTT. Translated: CASSSVGWTGLYSNQPQHF.